This T cell receptor beta chain stems from a study of OX40 agonist ivuxolimab in advanced cancers. Findings and limits, study-wide: Researchers did not establish what antigens the expanded peripheral T cells target. Among the lowest peripheral clonal expansion occurred in 0.1-3.0 mg/kg partial responders.

Sequenced by immunoSEQ multiplex PCR; TCRdb stores in-frame clones only, minus some. Among some 100,000 clones listed, roughly four fifths were seen once. For this clone: The antigen remains undetermined.

Trimming left V 5 bases short and J 0 bases short, with 11 bases between. The CDR3 sequence is 15 residues long. CDR1 and CDR2 (germline): ENHRY, SYGVKD. The sample in question was CD4+ or CD8+ T cells sorted from blood, obtained in a trial of the OX40 agonist ivuxolimab. This sequence was found in an adult with an advanced solid tumor such as melanoma, head and neck, liver or kidney cancer. The chain combines TRBV10-3 with TRBJ1-3, with D tentatively TRBD1 (5 bases). CDR3 region: CAISPGLLSGNTIYF. The DNA for the CDR3 is TGTGCCATCAGTCCAGGGTTGCTCTCTGGAAACACCATATATTTT.